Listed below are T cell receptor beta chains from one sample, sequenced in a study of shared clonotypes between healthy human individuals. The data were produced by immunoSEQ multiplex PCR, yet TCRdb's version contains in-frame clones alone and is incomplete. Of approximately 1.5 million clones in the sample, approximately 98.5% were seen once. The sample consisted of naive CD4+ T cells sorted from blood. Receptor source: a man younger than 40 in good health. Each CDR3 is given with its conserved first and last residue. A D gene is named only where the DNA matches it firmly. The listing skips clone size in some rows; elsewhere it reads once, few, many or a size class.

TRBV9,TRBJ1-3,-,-,TGTGCCAGCAGCGTAGTAACAGCTGGGAACATATATTTT,CASSVVTAGNIYF
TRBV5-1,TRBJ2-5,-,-,TGCGCCAGCAGCTCCGCCCCCGGGGGAGTCACACAAGAGACCCAGTACTTC,CASSSAPGGVTQETQYF
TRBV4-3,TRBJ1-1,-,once,TGCGCCAGCAGCCAAGATATCGCACGGACGAACACTGAAGCTTTCTTT,CASSQDIARTNTEAFF
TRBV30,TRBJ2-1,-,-,TGTGCCTGGAGAGGCGGAAGCTCCTACAATGAGCAGTTCTTC,CAWRGGSSYNEQFF
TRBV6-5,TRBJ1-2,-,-,TGTGCCAGCAGGCGGACAGCAAGAAACTATGGCTACACCTTC,CASRRTARNYGYTF
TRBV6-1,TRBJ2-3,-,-,TGTGCCAGCAGTGATTGGGCGGGCCCCACAGATACGCAGTATTTT,CASSDWAGPTDTQYF
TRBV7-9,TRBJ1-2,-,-,TGTGCCAGCAACGATATCGGCTCTTCTGGCTACACCTTC,CASNDIGSSGYTF
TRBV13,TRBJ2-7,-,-,TGTGCCAGCAGCTTACTTACTGAGAAACCATACGAGCAGTACTTC,CASSLLTEKPYEQYF
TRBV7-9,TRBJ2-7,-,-,TGTGCCAGCAGCACAGCATCACCTCTGGGAGCCTACGAGCAGTACTTC,CASSTASPLGAYEQYF
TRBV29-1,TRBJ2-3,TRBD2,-,TGCAGCGTTGTGGCTAGCGGGAGTCCAGATACGCAGTATTTT,CSVVASGSPDTQYF
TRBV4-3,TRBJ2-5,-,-,TGCGCCAGCAGCCAAGAGTCGCGTGGAGAGACCCAGTACTTC,CASSQESRGETQYF
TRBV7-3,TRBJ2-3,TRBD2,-,TGTGCCAGCAGCCTACACCCTAGCGGGAGTGGGGGTACGCAGTATTTT,CASSLHPSGSGGTQYF
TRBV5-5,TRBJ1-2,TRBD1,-,TGTGCCAGCAGCCCACTAGCAGGGGGAGAATACACCTTC,CASSPLAGGEYTF
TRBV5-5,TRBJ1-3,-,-,TGTGCCAGCAGCCAATTGACCGGGATAGGTGGAAACACCATATATTTT,CASSQLTGIGGNTIYF
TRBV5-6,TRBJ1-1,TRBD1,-,TGTGCCAGCAGCGGGGACAGGGGGTGGACTGAAGCTTTCTTT,CASSGDRGWTEAFF
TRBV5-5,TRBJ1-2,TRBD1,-,TGTGCCAGCAGCAGCACAGGGGCCGGCTATGGCTACACCTTC,CASSSTGAGYGYTF
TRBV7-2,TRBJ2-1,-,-,TGTGCCAGCAGCCGGCCGGTCTTAGTCCTTGAGCAGTTCTTC,CASSRPVLVLEQFF
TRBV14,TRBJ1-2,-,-,TGTGCCAGCAGCCAAGTTTTTGGTCTAGGAGGCTACACCTTC,CASSQVFGLGGYTF
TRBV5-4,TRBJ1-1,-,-,TGTGCCAGCAGCCGTGGGACTAACACTGAAGCTTTCTTT,CASSRGTNTEAFF
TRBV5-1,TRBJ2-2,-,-,TGCGCCAGCAGCTTTGAGAACACCGGGGAGCTGTTTTTT,CASSFENTGELFF
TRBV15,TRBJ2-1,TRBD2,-,TGTGCCACCAGCAGAGATCAGGGGGGACTAGCGGGAGGGTTACAGTTCTTC,CATSRDQGGLAGGLQFF
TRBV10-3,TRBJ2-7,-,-,TGTGCCATCTCCGTTGGGACGACTTTCTACGAGCAGTACTTC,CAISVGTTFYEQYF
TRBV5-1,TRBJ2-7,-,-,TGCGCCAGCAGCAAAGGTGGTCTCTTCTACGAGCAGTACTTC,CASSKGGLFYEQYF
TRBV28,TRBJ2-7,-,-,TGTGCCAGCAATTCTCTAGCCTACTACGAGCAGTACTTC,CASNSLAYYEQYF
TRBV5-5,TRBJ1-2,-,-,TGTGCCAGCAGCTTTTCAGGGGCCTCTAACTATGGCTACACCTTC,CASSFSGASNYGYTF
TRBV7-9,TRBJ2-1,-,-,TGTGCCAGCAGCAAGACCGGCCATGAGCAGTTCTTC,CASSKTGHEQFF
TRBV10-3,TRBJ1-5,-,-,TGTGCCATCAGTGAGACCAACAATCAGCCCCAGCATTTT,CAISETNNQPQHF
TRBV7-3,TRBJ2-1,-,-,TGTGCCAGCAGGGGGCAGGGAAGGGATGAGCAGTTCTTC,CASRGQGRDEQFF
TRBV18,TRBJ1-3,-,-,TGTGCCAGCTCACAAAAAAACGGGGACCGAAACACCATATATTTT,CASSQKNGDRNTIYF
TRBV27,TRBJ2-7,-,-,TGTGCCAGCAGCCTCCGAGCCGGGCCAGCCTACGAGCAGTACTTC,CASSLRAGPAYEQYF
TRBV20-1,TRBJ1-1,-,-,TGCAGTGATTGGGCTGGGGGAGTAGCTTTCTTT,CSDWAGGVAFF
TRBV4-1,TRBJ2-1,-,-,TGCGCCAGCAGCCTACCTTTGGGGAATGAGCAGTTCTTC,CASSLPLGNEQFF
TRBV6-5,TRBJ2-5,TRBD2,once,TGTGCCAGCAGTTATAAAGCGGGAGGGCTTATGGAGACCCAGTACTTC,CASSYKAGGLMETQYF
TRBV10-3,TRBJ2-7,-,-,TGTGCCATCAGTGAAGCAGGAGGCAGCTACGAGCAGTACTTC,CAISEAGGSYEQYF
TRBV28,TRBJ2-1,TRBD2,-,TGTGCCAGCAGTTCCCTCTGGACTAGCGGGGGACTCAATGAGCAGTTCTTC,CASSSLWTSGGLNEQFF
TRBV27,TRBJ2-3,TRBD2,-,TGTGCCAGCCCTACCAGGCGGGAGGGCGTGGATACGCAGTATTTT,CASPTRREGVDTQYF
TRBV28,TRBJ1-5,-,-,TGTGCCAGCCTCCGAATTCTTAGCAATCAGCCCCAGCATTTT,CASLRILSNQPQHF
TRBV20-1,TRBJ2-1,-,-,TGCAGTGCTCCTAATTACAATGAGCAGTTCTTC,CSAPNYNEQFF
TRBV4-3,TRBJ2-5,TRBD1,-,TGCGCCAGCAGCCAGAACAGGGGGCGAGAGACCCAGTACTTC,CASSQNRGRETQYF
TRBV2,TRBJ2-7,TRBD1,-,TGTGCCAGCAGGGGGACAGGGGACCCGTACGAGCAGTACTTC,CASRGTGDPYEQYF
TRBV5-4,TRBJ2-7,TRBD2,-,TGTGCCAGCAGCTATTATAGCGGGAGGCACTCCTACGAGCAGTACTTC,CASSYYSGRHSYEQYF